A selection of T cell receptor beta chains follows, all from one sample in a study of T-cell memory formation after mild COVID-19. MiXCR, run by TCRdb on the 5' RACE reads, gives a single entry per CDR3 protein. The sample holds 270,000 or so distinct CDR3 sequences, roughly 17% seen once. The sequenced material came from PBMCs or a T cell subset sorted from them (not recorded which). The receptors were gathered from a man younger than 30 who had mild COVID-19 (a few samples of this study predate the infection). Cell type and time point are not known. The CDR3 runs from the conserved cysteine through the conserved F or W. D genes are given only for firm matches. Some rows mark clone size as missing; the rest say once, few, many or name a class of expanded clone.

>NA|TRBD2|TRBJ2-3|TRBV2|16
CASSERLAASTDTQYF
TGTGCCAGCAGTGAAAGACTAGCAGCTAGCACAGATACGCAGTATTTT
>NA|NA|TRBJ2-3|TRBV7-6|21
CASSLDPVRPINSGGTDTQYF
TGTGCCAGCAGCTTAGACCCCGTCCGGCCTATCAACTCAGGGGGCACAGATACGCAGTATTTT
>few|NA|TRBJ1-2|TRBV6-2/TRBV6-3|12
CASSQGPPGYTF
TGTGCCAGCAGTCAGGGGCCCCCTGGCTACACCTTC
>many|NA|TRBJ2-6|TRBV11-2|15
CASSSQGSGANVLTF
TGTGCCAGCAGCTCCCAGGGTAGCGGGGCCAACGTCCTGACTTTC
>NA|NA|TRBJ2-3|TRBV7-3|13
CASGEGGTDTQYF
TGTGCCAGCGGGGAGGGGGGGACAGATACGCAGTATTTT
>few|NA|TRBJ2-6|TRBV20-1|14
CSARPGAGANVLTF
TGCAGTGCGCGACCAGGGGCTGGGGCCAACGTCCTGACTTTC
>NA|NA|TRBJ1-1|TRBV5-1|16
CASSLGPGGGNTEAFF
TGCGCCAGCAGCTTAGGTCCGGGAGGAGGGAACACTGAAGCTTTCTTT
>NA|TRBD1|TRBJ1-5|TRBV20-1|14
CSASMDRVNQPQHF
TGCAGTGCTTCCATGGACAGGGTCAATCAGCCCCAGCATTTT
>few|NA|TRBJ2-5|TRBV11-1|13
CASSQGTKETQYF
TGTGCCAGCAGCCAAGGGACCAAAGAGACCCAGTACTTC
>many|NA|TRBJ2-6|TRBV28|15
CATSGRDSGANVLTF
TGTGCCACCTCTGGACGGGACTCTGGGGCCAACGTCCTGACTTTC
>NA|NA|TRBJ1-5|TRBV7-8|14
CASSLVGGTQPQHF
TGTGCCAGCAGCCTAGTCGGGGGGACTCAGCCCCAGCATTTT
>NA|NA|TRBJ1-5|TRBV6-6|15
CASSYPGIGNQPQHF
TGTGCCAGCAGTTACCCGGGCATCGGCAATCAGCCCCAGCATTTT
>few|TRBD2|TRBJ2-3|TRBV20-1|17
CSARDPLAGGATDTQYF
TGCAGTGCTAGAGACCCACTAGCGGGGGGCGCCACAGATACGCAGTATTTT
>few|NA|TRBJ1-1|TRBV7-6|14
CASSLGGMGTEAFF
TGTGCCAGCAGCTTAGGAGGGATGGGCACTGAAGCTTTCTTT
>many|NA|TRBJ2-1|TRBV7-6|17
CASSLAQVGGTRDEQFF
TGTGCCAGCAGCTTAGCCCAGGTGGGGGGCACTCGCGATGAGCAGTTCTTC
>few|NA|TRBJ2-3|TRBV3-1|14
CASSPRTLSDTQYF
TGTGCCAGCAGCCCCCGGACTCTGAGCGATACGCAGTATTTT
>few|NA|TRBJ1-1|TRBV21-1|14
CASLVGRAHTEAFF
TGTGCCAGCCTAGTGGGCAGGGCTCACACTGAAGCTTTCTTT
>few|NA|TRBJ2-5|TRBV5-1|15
CASSLRQNPQETQYF
TGCGCCAGCAGCTTGCGGCAGAACCCACAAGAGACCCAGTACTTC
>NA|NA|TRBJ1-5|TRBV7-2|12
CASSLVGQSQHF
TGTGCCAGCAGCTTAGTAGGGCAATCTCAGCATTTT
>NA|NA|TRBJ1-1|TRBV7-9|14
CASSLAEGSTEAFF
TGTGCCAGCAGCTTAGCGGAAGGGTCGACTGAAGCTTTCTTT
>NA|NA|TRBJ1-1|TRBV5-1|15
CASSPQGQGNTEAFF
TGCGCCAGCAGCCCACAGGGCCAGGGGAACACTGAAGCTTTCTTT
>NA|NA|TRBJ2-5|TRBV4-2|13
CASSQVMEETQYF
TGTGCCAGCAGCCAAGTGATGGAAGAGACCCAGTACTTC
>few|TRBD1|TRBJ1-5|TRBV20-1|15
CSAKTGAYSNQPQHF
TGCAGTGCCAAGACAGGGGCGTATAGCAATCAGCCCCAGCATTTT
>few|NA|TRBJ1-1|TRBV5-1|15
CASSVDALMNTEAFF
TGCGCCAGCAGCGTGGACGCCCTCATGAACACTGAAGCTTTCTTT
>few|NA|TRBJ2-1|TRBV3-1|12
CASSHNMGTPGF
TGTGCCAGCAGCCATAACATGGGGACCCCGGGCTTC
>many|NA|TRBJ2-3|TRBV2|12
CASSEVADTQYF
TGTGCCAGCAGTGAGGTCGCTGATACGCAGTATTTT
>NA|NA|TRBJ2-5|TRBV6-2/TRBV6-3|12
CASSYVRETQYF
TGTGCCAGCAGTTATGTACGGGAGACCCAGTACTTC
>NA|NA|TRBJ1-1|TRBV10-3|14
CAIRFERWDTEAFF
TGTGCCATCAGGTTTGAGAGGTGGGACACTGAAGCTTTCTTT
>few|NA|TRBJ1-1|TRBV18|13
CASSRTGSTEAFF
TGTGCCAGCTCACGAACAGGGTCCACTGAAGCTTTCTTT
>NA|TRBD2|TRBJ2-3|TRBV7-3|15
CASSLVAGVADTQYF
TGTGCCAGCAGCTTAGTAGCGGGGGTGGCAGATACGCAGTATTTT
>NA|TRBD2|TRBJ2-3|TRBV5-1|17
CASSLGRSGTSTDTQYF
TGCGCCAGCAGCTTGGGGCGAAGCGGGACCAGCACAGATACGCAGTATTTT
>many|TRBD1|TRBJ2-3|TRBV20-1|12
CSAPTGSDTQYF
TGCAGTGCACCGACAGGGTCAGATACGCAGTATTTT
>few|NA|TRBJ1-2|TRBV3-1|13
CASSLQSFDGYTF
TGTGCCAGCAGCTTACAGTCCTTCGATGGCTACACCTTC
>few|TRBD2|TRBJ2-5|TRBV20-1|16
CSAKELAGMYQETQYF
TGCAGTGCTAAAGAGCTAGCGGGGATGTACCAAGAGACCCAGTACTTC
>NA|NA|TRBJ1-5|TRBV7-9|16
CASSLDPGSGGQPQHF
TGTGCCAGCAGCCTCGATCCGGGTTCGGGGGGACAGCCCCAGCATTTT
>NA|NA|TRBJ2-4|TRBV20-1|14
CSAALAGAKNIQYF
TGCAGTGCCGCCCTGGCCGGAGCCAAAAACATTCAGTACTTC
>NA|NA|TRBJ1-1|TRBV7-9|16
CASSFQGNGLYTEAFF
TGTGCCAGCAGCTTCCAGGGGAACGGGTTGTACACTGAAGCTTTCTTT
>few|NA|TRBJ2-5|TRBV7-2|15
CASSFGGAVGETQYF
TGTGCCAGCAGCTTTGGGGGGGCCGTGGGGGAGACCCAGTACTTC
>few|NA|TRBJ2-3|TRBV20-1|13
CSASGRAGDTQYF
TGCAGTGCTAGTGGCAGGGCGGGAGATACGCAGTATTTT
>NA|TRBD2|TRBJ2-5|TRBV14|14
CASSRERGEETQYF
TGTGCCAGCAGCCGAGAGCGGGGAGAAGAGACCCAGTACTTC
>many|NA|TRBJ1-2|TRBV12-3/TRBV12-4|11
CASSLGYGYTF
TGTGCCAGCAGTTTAGGGTATGGCTACACCTTC
>NA|TRBD1|TRBJ1-6|TRBV6-1|15
CASSEGGGQASPLHF
TGTGCCAGCAGTGAAGGGGGGGGACAGGCATCACCCCTCCACTTT
>NA|NA|TRBJ2-5|TRBV7-8|13
CASSSLYQETQYF
TGTGCCAGCAGCTCGTTGTACCAAGAGACCCAGTACTTC
>many|NA|TRBJ2-1|TRBV4-3|14
CASSDGYQSLQQFF
TGCGCCAGCAGCGACGGCTACCAAAGTCTACAGCAGTTCTTC
>NA|TRBD1|TRBJ2-5|TRBV10-3|13
CAISQGAVETQYF
TGTGCCATCAGCCAGGGGGCGGTGGAGACCCAGTACTTC
>NA|NA|TRBJ2-1|TRBV13|16
CASSLRGGTTYNEQFF
TGTGCCAGCAGCTTAAGGGGCGGGACCACATACAATGAGCAGTTCTTC
>NA|NA|TRBJ2-3|TRBV9|17
CASSGRGETGLTDTQYF
TGTGCCAGCAGCGGGAGGGGGGAGACAGGGCTCACAGATACGCAGTATTTT
>NA|NA|TRBJ1-6|TRBV6-5|15
CASSRGPAEDSPLHF
TGTGCCAGCAGCCGGGGACCCGCGGAAGATTCACCCCTCCACTTT
>few|NA|TRBJ1-5|TRBV6-5|16
CASSYSSLPGIQPQHF
TGTGCCAGCAGTTACTCTTCTCTGCCAGGCATCCAGCCCCAGCATTTT
>few|TRBD2|TRBJ2-1|TRBV7-2|15
CASSISGGILYEQFF
TGTGCCAGCAGCATTAGCGGGGGGATTCTGTATGAGCAGTTCTTC
>NA|NA|TRBJ2-5|TRBV4-1|12
CASRQQQGTQYF
TGCGCCAGCAGACAGCAGCAGGGGACCCAGTACTTC
>NA|TRBD1|TRBJ1-2|TRBV4-2|14
CASSQEEGAYGYTF
TGTGCCAGCAGCCAAGAGGAGGGGGCCTATGGCTACACCTTC
>NA|NA|TRBJ2-6|TRBV6-2/TRBV6-3|13
CASTHSGANVLTF
TGTGCCAGCACCCACTCTGGGGCCAACGTCCTGACTTTC
>NA|NA|TRBJ1-4|TRBV4-2|14
CASSQPGHDEKLFF
TGTGCCAGCAGCCAACCGGGACACGATGAAAAACTGTTTTTT
>many|TRBD1|TRBJ1-6|TRBV4-3|15
CASSYGQGTNSPLHF
TGCGCCAGCAGCTACGGACAGGGAACTAATTCACCCCTCCACTTT
>NA|NA|TRBJ2-1|TRBV7-2|15
CASKLVGSSYNEQFF
TGTGCCAGCAAATTGGTAGGCAGCTCCTACAATGAGCAGTTCTTC
>NA|NA|TRBJ1-6|TRBV11-2|15
CASSSELQGGSPLHF
TGTGCCAGCAGCTCAGAGTTACAGGGAGGTTCACCCCTCCACTTT
>NA|TRBD1|TRBJ1-1|TRBV7-2|13
CASSYRGSTEAFF
TGTGCCAGCAGCTACAGGGGGAGTACTGAAGCTTTCTTT
>NA|NA|TRBJ1-2|TRBV7-2|15
CASSLGSTSASGYTF
TGTGCCAGCAGCTTAGGGTCGACGTCGGCTTCTGGCTACACCTTC